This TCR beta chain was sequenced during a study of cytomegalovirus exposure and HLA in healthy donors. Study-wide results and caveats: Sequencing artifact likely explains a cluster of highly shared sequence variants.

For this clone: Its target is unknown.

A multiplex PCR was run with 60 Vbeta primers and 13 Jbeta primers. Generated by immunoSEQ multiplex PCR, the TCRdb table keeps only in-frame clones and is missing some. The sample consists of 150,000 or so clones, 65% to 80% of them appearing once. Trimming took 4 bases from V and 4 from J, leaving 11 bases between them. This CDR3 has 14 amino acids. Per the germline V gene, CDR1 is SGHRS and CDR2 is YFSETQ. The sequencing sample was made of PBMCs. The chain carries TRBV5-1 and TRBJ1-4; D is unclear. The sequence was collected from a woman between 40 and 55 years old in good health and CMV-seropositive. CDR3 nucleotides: TGCGCCAGCAGCCTGACTGCAGATAATGAAAAACTGTTTTTT. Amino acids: CASSLTADNEKLFF.